The rows below give T cell receptor beta chains drawn from one sample of a study of T cell responses to AZD1222 COVID-19 vaccine. Sequencing was performed with immunoSEQ multiplex PCR; in TCRdb, only in-frame clones are kept and a portion is missing. This sample has some 150,000 clones, with 88% found just once. This material consisted of peripheral blood, taken on day 0 of AZD1222 vaccination. The source of these receptors is an adult in good health. Each CDR3 is given with its conserved first and last residue. D genes are given only for firm matches. Clone size is stated in some rows and not others, as once, few, many or a class when expanded.

TRBJ1-4	-	TRBV10-1	TRBD1	TGCGCCAGCAGTCCAGCCGGGACAGGGGGGGATCAGCTGTTTTTT	CASSPAGTGGDQLFF
TRBJ2-7	once	TRBV3-1/TRBV3-2	TRBD2	TGTGCCAGCAGCCAGATAGCGGGGGGGGCCTACGAGCAGTACTTC	CASSQIAGGAYEQYF
TRBJ1-2	once	TRBV5-1	TRBD1	TGCGCCAGCAGCGGGACGGGACAGCGTTCCTATGGCTACACCTTC	CASSGTGQRSYGYTF
TRBJ2-7	-	TRBV4-2	TRBD1	TGTGCCAGCAGCTCGACAGGGGGAGACGAGCAGTACTTC	CASSSTGGDEQYF
TRBJ2-1	-	TRBV5-1	TRBD1	TGCGCCAGCAGCCTACCGGGACAGGGTTTTCAGTTCTTC	CASSLPGQGFQFF
TRBJ2-1	-	TRBV29-1	-	TGCAGCGTTGAAGATCATCAGGCGAGAACCGGCAATGAGCAGTTCTTC	CSVEDHQARTGNEQFF
TRBJ2-2	-	TRBV7-2	TRBD2	TGTGCCAGCAGCGTTAGCGGGGGGGGAGCTCGTGGTGGCACCGGGGAGCTGTTTTTT	CASSVSGGGARGGTGELFF
TRBJ2-2	-	TRBV3-1/TRBV3-2	-	TGTGCCAGCAGCCAAGTCGGGAACACCGGGGAGCTGTTTTTT	CASSQVGNTGELFF
TRBJ1-2	-	TRBV20-1	-	TGCAGTGCTAGTACAGGCGCAACAAAGGGAGATGGCTACACCTTC	CSASTGATKGDGYTF
TRBJ2-4	-	TRBV2	TRBD2	TGTGCCATCAAGGTGGTTAGCGGGGAAAACATTCAGTACTTC	CAIKVVSGENIQYF
TRBJ1-4	-	TRBV10-1	-	TGCGCCAGCAGTGAAAGAGGGTATGAAAAACTGTTTTTT	CASSERGYEKLFF
TRBJ2-1	-	TRBV7-2	TRBD2	TGTGCCAGCAGCTCCCATCTAGCGGGGGGTTACAATGAGCAGTTCTTC	CASSSHLAGGYNEQFF
TRBJ2-1	-	TRBV5-4	TRBD1	TGTGCCAGCAGCTTGGACAGGGGAACCTTCAATGAGCAGTTCTTC	CASSLDRGTFNEQFF
TRBJ2-7	-	TRBV7-4	-	TGTGCCAGCAGCCAGACGACAGTCTCCTACGAGCAGTACTTC	CASSQTTVSYEQYF
TRBJ1-1	-	TRBV18	-	TGTGCCAGCTCACGACTGGACAGGAACACTGAAGCTTTCTTT	CASSRLDRNTEAFF
TRBJ1-6	once	TRBV19	-	TGTGCCAGTAGTATTCTTAACTCACCCCTCCACTTT	CASSILNSPLHF
TRBJ2-3	-	TRBV11-2	-	TGTGCCAGCAGCTCGCGACAGGGCACAGATACGCAGTATTTT	CASSSRQGTDTQYF
TRBJ2-1	-	TRBV3-1/TRBV3-2	TRBD2	TGTGCCAGCAGCCAAGTTCCGGCGGGGGGGCCAGGTGAGCAGTTCTTC	CASSQVPAGGPGEQFF
TRBJ2-7	-	TRBV9	TRBD1	TGTGCCAGCAGCTTAACCGGGACAGGGGTTAGCGAGCAGTACTTC	CASSLTGTGVSEQYF
TRBJ2-1	few	TRBV3-1/TRBV3-2	-	TGTGCCAGCAGCCAGGGGGGCGGCAATGAGCAGTTCTTC	CASSQGGGNEQFF
TRBJ1-2	-	TRBV3-1/TRBV3-2	TRBD1	TGTGCCAGCAGCCGCACCGGGGGACAGCTATATGGCTACACCTTC	CASSRTGGQLYGYTF
TRBJ1-2	-	TRBV9	-	TGTGCCAGCAGCGAGACAAACCGGGGCGGCTACACCTTC	CASSETNRGGYTF
TRBJ1-1	-	TRBV24-1	-	TGTGCCACCAGTACCGGGTTGACTGAAGCTTTCTTT	CATSTGLTEAFF
TRBJ2-5	-	TRBV27	-	TGTGCCAGCAGGAGAGGGCTCAACCTGGGAGAGACCCAGTACTTC	CASRRGLNLGETQYF
TRBJ2-3	-	TRBV6-6	TRBD1	TGTGCCAGCGGGACAGCTTCGAGGGATACGCAGTATTTT	CASGTASRDTQYF
TRBJ1-5	-	TRBV5-4	TRBD1	TGTGCCAGCAGCGCGGACAGGGGGCGCGTTCAGCCCCAGCATTTT	CASSADRGRVQPQHF
TRBJ1-5	once	TRBV6-5	-	TGTGCCAGCACTCGGGCTACGTATCAGCCCCAGCATTTT	CASTRATYQPQHF
TRBJ1-1	-	TRBV10-2	-	TGCGCCAGCAATCAACAGCCGAACACTGAAGCTTTCTTT	CASNQQPNTEAFF
TRBJ2-1	-	TRBV3-1/TRBV3-2	-	TGTGCCAGCAGCCAAGAGCGGAGTTCCAATGAGCAGTTCTTC	CASSQERSSNEQFF
TRBJ2-7	-	TRBV6-2/TRBV6-3	TRBD1	TGTGCCAGCAGTCCCCTGGACAGGGTCTACGAGCAGTACTTC	CASSPLDRVYEQYF
TRBJ2-4	-	TRBV25-1	TRBD1	TGTGCCAGCAGTAAAGGGGGCAAGGGGAACATTCAGTACTTC	CASSKGGKGNIQYF